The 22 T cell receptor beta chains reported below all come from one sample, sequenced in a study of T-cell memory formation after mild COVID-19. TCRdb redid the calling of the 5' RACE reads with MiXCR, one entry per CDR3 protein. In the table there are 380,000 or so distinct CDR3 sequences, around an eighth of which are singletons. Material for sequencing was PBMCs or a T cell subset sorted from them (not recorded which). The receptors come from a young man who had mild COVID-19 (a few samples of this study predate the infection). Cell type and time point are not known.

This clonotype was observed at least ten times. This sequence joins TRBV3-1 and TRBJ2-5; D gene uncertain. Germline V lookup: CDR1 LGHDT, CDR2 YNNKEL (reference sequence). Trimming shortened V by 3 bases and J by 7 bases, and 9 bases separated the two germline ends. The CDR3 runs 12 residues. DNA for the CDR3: TGTGCCAGCAGCCACGAGTCGAGGACCCAGTACTTC. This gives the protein CASSHESRTQYF.

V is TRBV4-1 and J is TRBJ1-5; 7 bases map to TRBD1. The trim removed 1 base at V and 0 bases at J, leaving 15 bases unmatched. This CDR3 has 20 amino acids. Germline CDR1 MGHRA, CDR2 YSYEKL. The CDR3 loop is CASSQGIRGLRAGSNQPQHF. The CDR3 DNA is TGCGCCAGCAGCCAAGGAATTAGGGGGCTCCGCGCTGGTAGCAATCAGCCCCAGCATTTT.

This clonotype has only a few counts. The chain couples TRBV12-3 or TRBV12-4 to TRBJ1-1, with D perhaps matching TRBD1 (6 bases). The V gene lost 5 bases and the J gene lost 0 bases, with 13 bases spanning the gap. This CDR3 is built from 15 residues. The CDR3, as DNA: TGTGCCAGCAGTCTTTACAGGGATATGAACACTGAAGCTTTCTTT. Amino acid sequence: CASSLYRDMNTEAFF.

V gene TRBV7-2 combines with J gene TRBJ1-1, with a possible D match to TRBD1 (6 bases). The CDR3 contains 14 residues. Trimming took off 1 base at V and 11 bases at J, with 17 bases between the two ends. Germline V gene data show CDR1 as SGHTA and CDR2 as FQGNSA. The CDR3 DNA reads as TGTGCCAGCAGCTTAGGGGGGACATCGGGTGGGGCTTTCTTT. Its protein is CASSLGGTSGGAFF.

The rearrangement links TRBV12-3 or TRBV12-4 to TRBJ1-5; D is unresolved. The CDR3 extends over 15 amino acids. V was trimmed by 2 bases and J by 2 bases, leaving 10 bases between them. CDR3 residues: CASSLKGWGNQPQHF. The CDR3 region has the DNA TGTGCCAGCAGTTTAAAGGGATGGGGCAATCAGCCCCAGCATTTT.

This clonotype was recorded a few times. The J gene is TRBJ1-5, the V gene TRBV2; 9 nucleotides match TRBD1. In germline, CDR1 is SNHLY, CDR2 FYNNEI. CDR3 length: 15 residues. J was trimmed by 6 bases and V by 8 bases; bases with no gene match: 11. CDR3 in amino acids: CASLRDRVFSQPQHF. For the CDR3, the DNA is TGTGCCAGCCTAAGGGACAGGGTCTTTAGTCAGCCCCAGCATTTT.

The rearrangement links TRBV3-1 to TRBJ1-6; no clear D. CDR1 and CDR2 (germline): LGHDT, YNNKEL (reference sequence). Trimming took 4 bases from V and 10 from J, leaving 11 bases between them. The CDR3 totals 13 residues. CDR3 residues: CASSPLDRSPLHF. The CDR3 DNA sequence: TGTGCCAGCAGCCCGCTGGATCGGTCACCCCTCCACTTT.

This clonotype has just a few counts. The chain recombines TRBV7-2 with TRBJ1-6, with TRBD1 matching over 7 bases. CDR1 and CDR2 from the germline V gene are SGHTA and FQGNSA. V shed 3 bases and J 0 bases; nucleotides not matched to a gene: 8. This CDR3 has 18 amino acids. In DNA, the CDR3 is TGTGCCAGCAGCTTCCGGGACAGCTCTAGCTCCTATAATTCACCCCTCCACTTT. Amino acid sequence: CASSFRDSSSSYNSPLHF.

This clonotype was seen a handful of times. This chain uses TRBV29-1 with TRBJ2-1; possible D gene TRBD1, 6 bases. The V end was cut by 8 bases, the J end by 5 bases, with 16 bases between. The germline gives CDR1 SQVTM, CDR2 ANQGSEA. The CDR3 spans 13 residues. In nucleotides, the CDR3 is TGCAGCACTGACGCGACAGGCGACAATGAGCAGTTCTTC. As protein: CSTDATGDNEQFF.

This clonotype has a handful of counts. CDR3 nucleotide sequence: TGTGCCAGCAGCCCGCAGACGGGGAACACTGAAGCTTTCTTT. It yields the protein CASSPQTGNTEAFF. V is TRBV9 and J is TRBJ1-1; no reliable D call. V was pared by 4 bases and J by 1 base, with 11 bases between. Per the germline V gene, CDR1 is SGDLS and CDR2 is YYNGEE. The CDR3 length is 14 residues.

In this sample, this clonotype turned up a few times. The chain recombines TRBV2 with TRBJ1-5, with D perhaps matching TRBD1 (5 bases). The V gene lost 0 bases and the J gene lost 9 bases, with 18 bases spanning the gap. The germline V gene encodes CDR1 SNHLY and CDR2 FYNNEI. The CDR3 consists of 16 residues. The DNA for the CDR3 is TGTGCCAGCAGTGAAGCGGACGGGACCCTGGTCTGGCCCCAGCATTTT. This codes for CASSEADGTLVWPQHF.

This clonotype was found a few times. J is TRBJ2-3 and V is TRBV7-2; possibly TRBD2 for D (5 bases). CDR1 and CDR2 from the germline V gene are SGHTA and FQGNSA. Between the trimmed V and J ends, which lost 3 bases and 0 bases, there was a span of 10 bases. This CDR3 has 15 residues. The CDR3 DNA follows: TGTGCCAGCAGCTTCCGACGGACTAGCACAGATACGCAGTATTTT. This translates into CASSFRRTSTDTQYF.

The CDR3 loop is CASSTLAGAYEQYF. CDR3 nucleotide sequence: TGTGCCAGCAGTACCCTAGCGGGAGCTTACGAGCAGTACTTC. The chain combines TRBV12-3 or TRBV12-4 with TRBJ2-7; 10 bases line up with TRBD2. The V gene end was trimmed by 5 bases and the J gene end by 4 bases; junction bases not matched to a gene: 5. The CDR3 is 14 residues long.

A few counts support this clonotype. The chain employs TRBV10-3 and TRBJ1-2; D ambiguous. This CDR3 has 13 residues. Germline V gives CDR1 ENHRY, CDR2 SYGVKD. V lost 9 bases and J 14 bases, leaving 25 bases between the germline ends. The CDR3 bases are TGTGCCATACGCCCGTTTGTTAGTCCTCGGGTGACCTTC. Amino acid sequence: CAIRPFVSPRVTF.

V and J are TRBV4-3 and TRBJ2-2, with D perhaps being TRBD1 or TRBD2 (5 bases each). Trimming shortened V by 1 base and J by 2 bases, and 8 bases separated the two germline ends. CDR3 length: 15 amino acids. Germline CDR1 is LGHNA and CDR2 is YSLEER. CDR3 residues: CASSQARGNTGELFF. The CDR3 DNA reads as TGCGCCAGCAGCCAAGCGAGGGGTAACACCGGGGAGCTGTTTTTT.

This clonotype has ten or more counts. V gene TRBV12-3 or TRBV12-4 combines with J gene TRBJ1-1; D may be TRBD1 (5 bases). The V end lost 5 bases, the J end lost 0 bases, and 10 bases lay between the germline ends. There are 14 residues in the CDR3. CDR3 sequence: CASSPWGVNTEAFF. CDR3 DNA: TGTGCCAGCAGTCCATGGGGGGTGAACACTGAAGCTTTCTTT.

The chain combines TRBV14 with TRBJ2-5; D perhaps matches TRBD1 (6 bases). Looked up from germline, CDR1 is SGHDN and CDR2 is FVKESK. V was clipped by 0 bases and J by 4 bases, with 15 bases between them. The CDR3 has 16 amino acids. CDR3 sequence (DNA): TGTGCCAGCAGCCAAGATCGATGGGGGCTTGGAGAGACCCAGTACTTC. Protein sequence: CASSQDRWGLGETQYF. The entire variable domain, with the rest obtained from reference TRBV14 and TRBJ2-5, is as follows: EAGVTQFPSHSVIEKGQTVTLRCDPISGHDNLYWYRRVMGKEIKFLLHFVKESKQDESGMPNNRFLAERTGGTYSTLKVQPAELEDSGVYFCASSQDRWGLGETQYFGPGTRLLVL.

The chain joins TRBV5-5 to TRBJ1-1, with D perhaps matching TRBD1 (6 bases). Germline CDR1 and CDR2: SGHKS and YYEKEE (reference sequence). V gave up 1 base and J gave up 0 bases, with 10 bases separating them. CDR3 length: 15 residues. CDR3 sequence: CASSLWTVMNTEAFF. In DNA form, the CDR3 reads TGTGCCAGCAGCTTGTGGACAGTAATGAACACTGAAGCTTTCTTT.

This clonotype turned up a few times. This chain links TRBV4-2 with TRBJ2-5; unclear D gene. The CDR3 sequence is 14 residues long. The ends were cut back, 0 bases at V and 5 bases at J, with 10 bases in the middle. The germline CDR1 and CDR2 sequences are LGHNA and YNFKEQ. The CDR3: CASSQDRMEETQYF. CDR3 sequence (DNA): TGTGCCAGCAGCCAAGATAGGATGGAGGAGACCCAGTACTTC.

CDR3 in amino acids: CASSLGQPSTDTQYF. CDR3 nucleotide sequence: TGTGCCAGCAGCTTAGGGCAGCCAAGCACAGATACGCAGTATTTT. The J gene is TRBJ2-3, the V gene TRBV7-9; D unclear. CDR3 size: 15 residues. V lost 1 base, J lost 0 bases, and 8 bases lay in between. Germline CDR1 and CDR2: SEHNR and FQNEAQ (reference sequence). Full variable domain (outside the CDR3, taken from reference TRBV7-9 and TRBJ2-3): DTGVSQNPRHKITKRGQNVTFRCDPISEHNRLYWYRQTLGQGPEFLTYFQNEAQLEKSRLLSDRFSAERPKGSFSTLEIQRTEQGDSAMYLCASSLGQPSTDTQYFGPGTRLTVL.

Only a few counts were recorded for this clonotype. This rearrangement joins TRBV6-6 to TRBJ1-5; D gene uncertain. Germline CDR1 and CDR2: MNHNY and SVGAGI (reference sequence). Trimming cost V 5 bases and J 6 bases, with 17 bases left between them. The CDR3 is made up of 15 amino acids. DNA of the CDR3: TGTGCCAGCAGTCCGTGGGGAGGGCAAAGTCAGCCCCAGCATTTT. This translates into CASSPWGGQSQPQHF.

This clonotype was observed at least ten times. The chain's CDR3 is CASRSSGGLNEQFF. CDR3 bases: TGTGCCAGCAGGTCTAGCGGGGGGCTCAATGAGCAGTTCTTC. The gene calls are TRBV7-9 and TRBJ2-1, with TRBD2 matching 11 bases. Unmatched junction bases numbered 4, after V lost 6 bases and J lost 6 bases. CDR3 length equals 14 residues. CDR1 and CDR2 from the germline V gene are SEHNR and FQNEAQ (reference sequence).